This T cell receptor beta chain was recovered during a study of long-term antiretroviral therapy in people with HIV. Overall study findings and caveats: Data on ART adherence, viral resistance or therapy changes were unavailable.

The United States was where all participants with HIV were treated. Remarks on this clone: Antigen unknown.

The authors ran the immunoSEQ assay, v3.0, at survey level. Using immunoSEQ multiplex PCR, the repertoire was profiled, and TCRdb retains in-frame clones only, with some absent. The profile shows some 40,000 clones, 85% to 90% of them singletons. This CDR3 spans 16 amino acids. The germline gives CDR1 SGHTA, CDR2 FQGNSA. After removal of 1 base from V and 5 bases from J, the junction contained 8 bases not matched to a gene. The chain combines TRBV7-2 with TRBJ2-5, with 9 bases fitting TRBD2. This receptor was obtained from a woman aged 45-65 years with HIV. This specimen consisted of unsorted PBMCs, obtained 1.2 years after starting antiretroviral therapy. The CDR3 DNA follows: TGTGCCAGCAGCTTAGGAAGCGGGGGGCGGGAGGAGACCCAGTACTTC. Protein sequence: CASSLGSGGREETQYF.